The 16 T cell receptor beta chains below come from one sample, sequenced in a study of T cell repertoires in cytomegalovirus infection. TCRdb reprocessed the reads via MiXCR and lists one record per CDR3 protein. Here the sample spans 250,000 to 300,000 distinct CDR3 sequences, around 15% being singletons. The material sequenced was CD8+ T cells from PBMCs. The receptors were gathered from a human donor in good health (CMV status not recorded). Some clones in this sample may be carry-over from other donors' samples.

The CDR3: CASMPRDVSYEQYF. Written as DNA, the CDR3 is TGTGCCAGCATGCCCCGGGACGTCTCCTACGAGCAGTACTTC. The chain links TRBV6-5 to TRBJ2-7; D is tentatively TRBD1 or TRBD2 (5 bases each). V lost 7 bases, J lost 0 bases, and 13 bases lay in between. Germline lookup yields CDR1 MNHEY and CDR2 SVGAGI. The CDR3 is 14 amino acids.

This clonotype was recorded a few times. The CDR3 DNA sequence: TGTGCCAGCAGCTTAGATGGCAGTAAGAATCAGCCCCAGCATTTT. Encoded protein: CASSLDGSKNQPQHF. This chain joins TRBV7-8 and TRBJ1-5; D ambiguous. Trimming cost V 1 base and J 4 bases, with 11 bases left between them. The germline gives CDR1 SGHVS, CDR2 FQNEAQ. This CDR3 comprises 15 residues.

This clonotype was picked up a small number of times. The chain combines TRBV28 with TRBJ2-1; 7 bases fit TRBD1. Germline assignment: CDR1 MDHEN and CDR2 SYDVKM. This CDR3 has 15 amino acids. After removal of 3 bases from V and 2 bases from J, the junction contained 4 bases not matched to a gene. The CDR3 DNA reads TGTGCCAGCAGTTTGACAGGGTCCACCTACAATGAGCAGTTCTTC. Translated, it gives CASSLTGSTYNEQFF. Looking up the rest from reference TRBV28 and TRBJ2-1 gives the full variable domain: DVKVTQSSRYLVKRTGEKVFLECVQDMDHENMFWYRQDPGLGLRLIYFSYDVKMKEKGDIPEGYSVSREKKERFSLILESASTNQTSMYLCASSLTGSTYNEQFFGPGTRLTVL.

Ten or more counts support this clonotype. This chain connects TRBV7-6 to TRBJ1-5, with D possibly being TRBD1 (6 bases). CDR1 and CDR2 from the germline V gene are SGHVS and FNYEAQ. Trimming left V 3 bases short and J 7 bases short, with 10 bases between. The CDR3 length is 13 residues. CDR3 in DNA: TGTGCCAGCAGCTTGGGCAGGGGCCAGCCCCAGCATTTT. This sequence encodes CASSLGRGQPQHF. Complete variable domain (other parts from reference TRBV7-6 and TRBJ1-5): GAGVSQSPRYKVTKRGQDVALRCDPISGHVSLYWYRQALGQGPEFLTYFNYEAQQDKSGLPNDRFSAERPEGSISTLTIQRTEQRDSAMYRCASSLGRGQPQHFGDGTRLSIL.

This clonotype was counted many times. This chain connects TRBV6-5 to TRBJ1-6, with D possibly being TRBD1 (5 bases). Trimming removed 0 bases at V and 4 bases at J, with 13 bases between. CDR3 length: 17 amino acids. From germline, CDR1 is MNHEY and CDR2 SVGAGI. This chain's CDR3 is CASSYSSDMVYNSPLHF. CDR3 nucleotide sequence: TGTGCCAGCAGTTACTCCTCGGACATGGTTTATAATTCACCCCTCCACTTT.

This clonotype was observed a handful of times. The J gene is TRBJ2-1, the V gene TRBV7-8; 7 bases agree with TRBD2. The CDR3 runs 19 residues. V was clipped by 1 base and J by 0 bases; unmatched bases: 12. Germline assignment: CDR1 SGHVS and CDR2 FQNEAQ. CDR3 nucleotides: TGTGCCAGCAGCTTAGAGGCTAGCGGACCGACCGGCTCCTACAATGAGCAGTTCTTC. Protein product: CASSLEASGPTGSYNEQFF.

The rearrangement uses TRBV28 and TRBJ2-1; perhaps TRBD2 as D (6 bases). V lost 5 bases to trimming and J lost 6 bases, with 17 bases between them. Germline V gene lookup returns CDR1 MDHEN and CDR2 SYDVKM. There are 15 residues in the CDR3. CDR3 amino acids: CASSLLREFGNEQFF. In DNA form, the CDR3 reads TGTGCCAGCAGTCTCCTACGGGAGTTTGGCAATGAGCAGTTCTTC.

In its sample, this clonotype was seen many times. This chain joins TRBV7-8 and TRBJ1-5, with no clear D. This CDR3 is 14 amino acids long. Germline lookup yields CDR1 SGHVS and CDR2 FQNEAQ. V shed 5 bases and J shed 3 bases, with 11 bases lying between them. CDR3 sequence (DNA): TGTGCCAGCAGCATACAGTGGGACAATCAGCCCCAGCATTTT. As protein: CASSIQWDNQPQHF.

This clonotype turned up a few times. The chain has TRBV28 and TRBJ1-5, with TRBD1 matching over 7 bases. This CDR3 is built from 14 residues. The V gene's germline CDR1 is MDHEN and CDR2 SYDVKM. Losses at the gene ends were 5 bases for V and 4 bases for J; bases not matched to a gene: 5. The CDR3 sequence: CASSHHRGNQPQHF. The CDR3 DNA reads TGTGCCAGCAGTCACCACAGGGGTAATCAGCCCCAGCATTTT.

The chain links TRBV12-3 or TRBV12-4 to TRBJ1-2; D unresolved. The CDR3 contains 14 residues. Trimming took 6 bases from V and 8 from J, leaving 19 bases between them. CDR3 amino acids: CASSNSPVGCGYTF. In DNA form, the CDR3 reads TGTGCCAGCAGCAACAGCCCCGTAGGGTGCGGCTACACCTTC.

The chain is built from TRBV18 and TRBJ2-1; tentative D call: TRBD1 (5 bases). This CDR3 has 18 residues. From germline, CDR1 is KGHSH and CDR2 LQKENI. V was pared by 2 bases and J by 2 bases, with 19 bases between. The CDR3 DNA reads TGTGCCAGCTCACCAAGCCGAGAACAGGCTAAAACCTACAATGAGCAGTTCTTC. It encodes CASSPSREQAKTYNEQFF.

This clonotype was detected a few times. The chain combines TRBV5-6 with TRBJ2-1, with D perhaps being TRBD1 or TRBD2 (5 bases each). The CDR3 consists of 13 residues. The V gene's germline CDR1 is SGHDT and CDR2 YYEEEE. Trimming left V 7 bases short and J 7 bases short, with 15 bases between. CDR3 loop: CASALGTPNEQFF. CDR3 bases: TGTGCCAGCGCCTTGGGGACGCCAAATGAGCAGTTCTTC.

This clonotype was seen a few times. One end of the junction fails to match germline, which may point to a read error. The rearrangement joins TRBV7-8 to TRBJ2-7; 8 bases match TRBD1. The CDR3 extends over 17 amino acids. Germline CDR1 is SGHVS and CDR2 is FQNEAQ. The CDR3 sequence is CASSIAVGQGGSYEQYF. DNA for the CDR3: TGTGCCAGCAGCATAGCGGTTGGACAGGGTGGTTCATACGAGCAGTACTTC.

This clonotype came up many times. The chain joins TRBV7-2 to TRBJ2-7, with 9 bases matching TRBD1. The germline CDR1 and CDR2 sequences are SGHTA and FQGNSA. CDR3 length: 15 residues. V was clipped by 3 bases and J by 6 bases; unmatched bases: 9. The DNA of the CDR3 is TGTGCCAGCAGCTTTCCGGGACAGGGTTTGCTCGAGCAGTACTTC. Residues: CASSFPGQGLLEQYF. The full variable domain, its missing parts supplied by reference TRBV7-2 and TRBJ2-7, is GAGVSQSPSNKVTEKGKDVELRCDPISGHTALYWYRQSLGQGLEFLIYFQGNSAPDKSGLPSDRFSAERTGGSVSTLTIQRTQQEDSAVYLCASSFPGQGLLEQYFGPGTRLTVT.

The genes are TRBV6-6 and TRBJ2-2; maybe TRBD2 (6 bases). Per germline, CDR1 MNHNY and CDR2 SVGAGI (reference sequence). There are 15 residues in the CDR3. V was clipped by 7 bases and J by 1 base, with 13 bases between them. CDR3 DNA: TGTGCCAGCACCATACCGGGACTGAACACCGGGGAGCTGTTTTTT. It is translated as CASTIPGLNTGELFF.

This clonotype qualifies as medium-sized. J is TRBJ2-3 and V is TRBV28, with D maybe TRBD1 (6 bases). Germline lookup yields CDR1 MDHEN and CDR2 SYDVKM. Trimming took 2 bases from V and 2 from J, leaving 14 bases between them. CDR3 length equals 16 residues. The CDR3 spells CASSLEPVGATDTQYF. CDR3 DNA: TGTGCCAGCAGTTTAGAGCCAGTGGGGGCCACAGATACGCAGTATTTT.